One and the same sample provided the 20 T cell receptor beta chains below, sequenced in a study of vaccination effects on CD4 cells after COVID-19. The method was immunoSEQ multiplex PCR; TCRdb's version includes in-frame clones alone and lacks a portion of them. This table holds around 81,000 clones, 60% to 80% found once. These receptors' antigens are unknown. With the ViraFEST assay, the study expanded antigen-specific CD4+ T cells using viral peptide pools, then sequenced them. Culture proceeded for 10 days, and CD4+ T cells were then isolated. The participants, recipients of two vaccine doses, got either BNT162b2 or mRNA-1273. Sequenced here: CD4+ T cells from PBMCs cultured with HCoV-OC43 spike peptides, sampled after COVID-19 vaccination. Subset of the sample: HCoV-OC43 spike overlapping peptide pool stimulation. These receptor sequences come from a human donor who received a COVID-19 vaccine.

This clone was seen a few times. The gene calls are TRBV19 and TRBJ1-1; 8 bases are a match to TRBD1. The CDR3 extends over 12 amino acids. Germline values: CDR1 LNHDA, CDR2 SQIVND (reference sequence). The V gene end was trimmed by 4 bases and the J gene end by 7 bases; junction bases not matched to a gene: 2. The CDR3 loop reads CASSRGQGEAFF. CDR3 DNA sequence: TGTGCCAGTAGTAGAGGACAGGGTGAAGCTTTCTTT.

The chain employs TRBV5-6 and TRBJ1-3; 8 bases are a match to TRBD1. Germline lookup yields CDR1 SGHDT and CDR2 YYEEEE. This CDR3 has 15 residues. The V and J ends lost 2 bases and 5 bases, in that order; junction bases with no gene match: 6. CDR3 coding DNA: TGTGCCAGCAGCTTTAAGGACAGGGCAAGAAACACCATATATTTT. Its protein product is CASSFKDRARNTIYF.

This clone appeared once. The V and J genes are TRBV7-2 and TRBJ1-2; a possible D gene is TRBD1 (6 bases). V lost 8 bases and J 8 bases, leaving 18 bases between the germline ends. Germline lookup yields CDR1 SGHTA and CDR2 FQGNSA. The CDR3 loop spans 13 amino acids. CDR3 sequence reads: CASDLSRGLGYTF. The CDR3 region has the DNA TGTGCCAGCGACCTGTCCCGGGGGCTAGGCTACACCTTC.

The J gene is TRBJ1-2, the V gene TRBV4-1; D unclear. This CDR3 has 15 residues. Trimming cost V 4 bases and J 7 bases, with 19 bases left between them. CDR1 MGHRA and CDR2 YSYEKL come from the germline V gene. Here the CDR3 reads CASSRPITDAGGYTF. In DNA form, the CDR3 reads TGCGCCAGCAGCCGCCCCATAACGGACGCCGGTGGCTACACCTTC.

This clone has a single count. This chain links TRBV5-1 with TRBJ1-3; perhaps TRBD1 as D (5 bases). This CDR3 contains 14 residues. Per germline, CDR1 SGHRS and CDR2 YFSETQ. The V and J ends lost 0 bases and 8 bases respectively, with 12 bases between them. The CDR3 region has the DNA TGCGCCAGCAGCTTGGACAGGTCTAGGGACACCATATATTTT. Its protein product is CASSLDRSRDTIYF.

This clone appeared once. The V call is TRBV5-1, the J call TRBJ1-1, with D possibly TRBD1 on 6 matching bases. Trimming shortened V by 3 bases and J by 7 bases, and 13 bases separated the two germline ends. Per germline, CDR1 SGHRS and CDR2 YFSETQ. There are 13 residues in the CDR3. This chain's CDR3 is CASSWVGAGEAFF. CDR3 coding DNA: TGCGCCAGCAGCTGGGTGGGGGCGGGTGAAGCTTTCTTT.

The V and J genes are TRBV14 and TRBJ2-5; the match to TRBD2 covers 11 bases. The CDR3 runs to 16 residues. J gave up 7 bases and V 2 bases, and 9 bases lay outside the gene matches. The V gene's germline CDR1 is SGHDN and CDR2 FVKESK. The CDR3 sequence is CASSQFTSGGHGTQYF. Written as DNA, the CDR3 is TGTGCCAGCAGCCAATTCACTAGCGGGGGTCACGGGACCCAGTACTTC.

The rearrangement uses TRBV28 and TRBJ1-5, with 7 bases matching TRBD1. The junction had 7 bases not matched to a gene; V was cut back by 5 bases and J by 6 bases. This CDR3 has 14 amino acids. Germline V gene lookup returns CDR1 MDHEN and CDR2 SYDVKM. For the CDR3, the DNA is TGTGCCAGCAGTCCAACAGGGGACATTCAGCCCCAGCATTTT. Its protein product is CASSPTGDIQPQHF.

In DNA, the CDR3 is TGCGCCAGCAGCCTAGCGGCCAGGGAGACCCAGTACTTC. The encoded protein is CASSLAARETQYF. The genes are TRBV4-1 and TRBJ2-5; D perhaps matches TRBD2 (6 bases). The V and J ends lost 4 bases and 5 bases respectively, with 11 bases between them. Per germline, CDR1 MGHRA and CDR2 YSYEKL. The CDR3 is made up of 13 amino acids.

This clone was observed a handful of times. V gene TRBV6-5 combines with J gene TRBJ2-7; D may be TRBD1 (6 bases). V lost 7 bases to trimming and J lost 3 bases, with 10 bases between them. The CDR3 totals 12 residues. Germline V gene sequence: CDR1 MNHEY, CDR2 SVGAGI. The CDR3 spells CASKDSFYEQYV. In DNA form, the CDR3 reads TGTGCCAGCAAGGACAGTTTCTACGAGCAGTACGTC.

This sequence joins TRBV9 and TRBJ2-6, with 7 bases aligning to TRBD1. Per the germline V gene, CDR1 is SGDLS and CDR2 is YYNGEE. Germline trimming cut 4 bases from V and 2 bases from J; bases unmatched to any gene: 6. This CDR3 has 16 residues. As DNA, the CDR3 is TGTGCCAGCAGCCCCGGGACAGACCCTGGGGCCAACGTCCTGACTTTC. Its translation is CASSPGTDPGANVLTF.

The CDR3, as DNA: TGCGCCAGCAGCACGCGGGGGATCGCCTCCTACAATGAGCAGTTCTTC. It is translated as CASSTRGIASYNEQFF. The chain combines TRBV5-1 with TRBJ2-1; 7 positions agree with TRBD2. This CDR3 has 16 amino acids. J gave up 0 bases and V 4 bases, and 7 bases lay outside the gene matches. Germline CDR1 SGHRS, CDR2 YFSETQ.

The CDR3 DNA reads TGTGCCAGCAGTCCACGGACCCGAAAGTATAGCAATCAGCCCCAGCATTTT. As protein: CASSPRTRKYSNQPQHF. V and J are TRBV6-2 or TRBV6-3 and TRBJ1-5; no firm D call. Trimming took off 5 bases at V and 0 bases at J, with 17 bases between the two ends. The CDR3 is 17 amino acids. Germline V gene lookup returns CDR1 MNHEY and CDR2 SVGEGT.

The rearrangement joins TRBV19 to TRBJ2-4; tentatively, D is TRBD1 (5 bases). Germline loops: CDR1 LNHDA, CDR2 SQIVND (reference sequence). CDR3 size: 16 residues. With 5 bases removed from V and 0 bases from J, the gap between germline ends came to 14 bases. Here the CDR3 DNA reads TGTGCCAGTAGTTCTCCAGGGCGAACAGCCAAAAACATTCAGTACTTC. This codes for CASSSPGRTAKNIQYF.

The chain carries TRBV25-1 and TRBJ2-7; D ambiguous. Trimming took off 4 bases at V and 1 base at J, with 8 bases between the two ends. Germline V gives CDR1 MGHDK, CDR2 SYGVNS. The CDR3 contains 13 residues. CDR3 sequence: CASSGPTSYEQYV. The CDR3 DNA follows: TGTGCCAGCAGTGGCCCGACATCCTACGAGCAGTACGTC.

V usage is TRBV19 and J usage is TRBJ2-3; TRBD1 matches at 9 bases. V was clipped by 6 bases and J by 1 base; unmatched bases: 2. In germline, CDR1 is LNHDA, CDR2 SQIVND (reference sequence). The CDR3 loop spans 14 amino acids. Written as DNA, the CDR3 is TGTGCCAGTAGCCGGACAGGGGGCACAGATACGCAGTATTTT. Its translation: CASSRTGGTDTQYF.

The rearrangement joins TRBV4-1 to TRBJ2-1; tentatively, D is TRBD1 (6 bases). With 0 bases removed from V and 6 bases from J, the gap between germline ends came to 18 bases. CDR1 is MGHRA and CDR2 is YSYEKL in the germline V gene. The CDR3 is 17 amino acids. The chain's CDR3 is CASSQDLTGRTGNEQFF. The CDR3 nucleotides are TGCGCCAGCAGCCAAGATCTTACAGGGAGAACAGGCAATGAGCAGTTCTTC.

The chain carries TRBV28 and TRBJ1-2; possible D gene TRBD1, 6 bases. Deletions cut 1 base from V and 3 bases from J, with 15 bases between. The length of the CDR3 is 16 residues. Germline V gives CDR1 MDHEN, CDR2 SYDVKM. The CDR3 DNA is TGTGCCAGCAGTTTATACCCGGGGGCGTTGGACTATGGCTACACCTTC. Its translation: CASSLYPGALDYGYTF.

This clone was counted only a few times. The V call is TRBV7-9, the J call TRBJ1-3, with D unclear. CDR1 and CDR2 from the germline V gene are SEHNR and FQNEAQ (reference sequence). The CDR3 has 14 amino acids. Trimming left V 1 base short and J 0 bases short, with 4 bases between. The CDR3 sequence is CASSLDDSGNTIYF. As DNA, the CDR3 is TGTGCCAGCAGCTTAGATGACTCTGGAAACACCATATATTTT.

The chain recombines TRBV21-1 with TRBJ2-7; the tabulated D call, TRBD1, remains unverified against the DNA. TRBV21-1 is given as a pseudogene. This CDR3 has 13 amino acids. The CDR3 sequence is CASPTGGYYEQYV. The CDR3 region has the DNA TGTGCCAGCCCGACAGGGGGATACTACGAGCAGTACGTC.